Shown below are 22 T cell receptor beta chains from a single sample sequenced in a study of vaccination and CD4 T cells after COVID-19. Sample treatment: approximately 10-day PBMC culture with coronavirus spike peptide pools or control peptides (ViraFEST assay). For these receptors, no antigen is known. Cultured CD4+ T cell DNA was sequenced using the Oncomine TCR Beta short-read assay. TCRdb re-derived calls from the PCR reads in MiXCR, one entry per CDR3 protein. The sample yields about 20,000 distinct CDR3 sequences, 60% seen once. This material consisted of CD4+ T cells from blood, cultured in vitro, taken after SARS-CoV-2 vaccination. These receptors all come from a human donor who had recovered from COVID-19.

The chain recombines TRBV29-1 with TRBJ1-1; 7 bases fit TRBD1. The V gene end was trimmed by 3 bases and the J gene end by 0 bases; junction bases not matched to a gene: 1. The CDR3 consists of 13 residues. The germline V gene encodes CDR1 SQVTM and CDR2 ANQGSEA. The CDR3 bases are TGCAGCGTTGACAGGGGGATGAACACTGAAGCTTTCTTT. Translating it yields CSVDRGMNTEAFF. Drawing the rest from reference TRBV29-1 and TRBJ1-1, the complete variable domain is SAVISQKPSRDICQRGTSLTIQCQVDSQVTMMFWYRQQPGQSLTLIATANQGSEATYESGFVIDKFPISRPNLTFSTLTVSNMSPEDSSIYLCSVDRGMNTEAFFGQGTRLTVV.

The J gene is TRBJ1-5, the V gene TRBV19, with D perhaps TRBD1 (5 bases). The CDR3 runs 15 residues. CDR1 LNHDA and CDR2 SQIVND come from the germline V gene (reference sequence). Trimming stripped 5 bases from V and 1 base from J, with 12 bases between. The CDR3 DNA reads as TGTGCCAGTAGTTCCCCGGGACGGAGCAATCAGCCCCAGCATTTT. The encoded protein is CASSSPGRSNQPQHF.

The chain's CDR3 is CASSSDGTKPYGYTF. CDR3 in DNA: TGTGCCAGCAGCTCGGACGGGACAAAACCCTATGGCTACACCTTC. The rearrangement uses TRBV5-6 and TRBJ1-2; D may be TRBD1 (6 bases). From germline, CDR1 is SGHDT and CDR2 YYEEEE. Trimming cost V 3 bases and J 4 bases, with 16 bases left between them. This CDR3 comprises 15 residues.

The J gene is TRBJ1-5, the V gene TRBV19; 8 positions match TRBD1. The CDR3 has 15 amino acids. Germline V gives CDR1 LNHDA, CDR2 SQIVND (reference sequence). J was trimmed by 8 bases and V by 4 bases; bases with no gene match: 10. Here the CDR3 DNA reads TGTGCCAGTAGTACCGAAGGACAGGGTAGCAAGCCCCAGCATTTT. Translated: CASSTEGQGSKPQHF.

This chain connects TRBV20-1 to TRBJ2-1; D uncertain. Trimming shortened V by 6 bases and J by 4 bases, and 22 bases separated the two germline ends. The CDR3 length is 16 residues. CDR1 is DFQATT and CDR2 is SNEGSKA in the germline V gene (reference sequence). CDR3 loop: CSALLGPHGVYNEQFF. DNA of the CDR3: TGCAGTGCCTTACTTGGACCCCACGGCGTGTACAATGAGCAGTTCTTC.

CDR3 amino acids: CASSSDSRANYGYTF. CDR3 sequence (DNA): TGTGCCAGCAGCTCAGACAGTAGAGCTAACTATGGCTACACCTTC. The V and J genes are TRBV7-9 and TRBJ1-2, with a possible D match to TRBD1 (5 bases). CDR1 is SEHNR and CDR2 is FQNEAQ in the germline V gene (reference sequence). Trimming stripped 4 bases from V and 0 bases from J, with 12 bases between. The CDR3 has 15 residues.

The chain joins TRBV11-2 to TRBJ2-3; TRBD2 agrees at 13 bases. J gave up 14 bases and V 0 bases, and 5 bases lay outside the gene matches. CDR1 is SGHAT and CDR2 is FQNNGV in the germline V gene. CDR3 length: 14 amino acids. CDR3 protein: CASSLDVTSGGRYF. The DNA for the CDR3 is TGTGCCAGCAGCTTAGATGTGACTAGCGGGGGGAGGTATTTT.

This sequence joins TRBV12-3 or TRBV12-4 and TRBJ1-2; D gene unclear. V was shortened by 2 bases and J by 2 bases, with 15 bases between the two germline ends. This CDR3 has 16 amino acids. CDR3 residues: CASSLILTSTNYGYTF. CDR3 sequence (DNA): TGTGCCAGCAGTTTAATTCTAACCAGCACAAACTATGGCTACACCTTC.

The chain is built from TRBV12-3 or TRBV12-4 and TRBJ2-2; 8 bases line up with TRBD2. Trimming removed 3 bases from V and 2 bases from J; junction bases left unmatched: 8. This CDR3 has 17 residues. The CDR3 bases are TGTGCCAGCAGTTTCCCCCCATTAGCGGGAAACACCGGGGAGCTGTTTTTT. It translates to CASSFPPLAGNTGELFF.

The V gene is TRBV15, the J gene TRBJ1-2, with 8 bases aligning to TRBD1. This CDR3 is built from 14 residues. CDR1 is LNHNV, CDR2 YYDKDF, per germline (reference sequence). Trimming removed 5 bases from V and 8 bases from J; junction bases left unmatched: 10. CDR3 bases: TGTGCCACCAGCCCCCGACAGACAGGGGAAGGCTACACCTTC. This sequence encodes CATSPRQTGEGYTF.

By share of the sample, this clonotype is medium-sized. Here the CDR3 DNA reads TGCAGTGCTAGAGATCAGCAGACCTATAATTCACCCCTCCACTTT. This gives the protein CSARDQQTYNSPLHF. The chain couples TRBV20-1 to TRBJ1-6; unclear D gene. Germline assignment: CDR1 DFQATT and CDR2 SNEGSKA (reference sequence). The CDR3 is 15 residues long. Trimming cost V 0 bases and J 2 bases, with 8 bases left between them.

The rearrangement uses TRBV19 and TRBJ1-6, with D possibly TRBD1 on 6 matching bases. CDR1 and CDR2 (germline): LNHDA, SQIVND (reference sequence). The CDR3 extends over 15 amino acids. The V gene lost 9 bases and the J gene lost 8 bases, with 20 bases spanning the gap. As DNA, the CDR3 is TGTGCCAGCGGCTCCCGGGGGGCGTGGGATTCACCCCTCCACTTT. Translated: CASGSRGAWDSPLHF.

This clonotype has a handful of counts. V gene TRBV6-1 combines with J gene TRBJ2-4; possible D gene TRBD1, 5 bases. Trimming cost V 6 bases and J 8 bases, with 14 bases left between them. The CDR3 is 13 residues long. CDR1 and CDR2 from the germline V gene are MNHNS and SASEGT. The CDR3 DNA reads TGTGCCAGCAGCTTACAGGTTTGGGACATTCAGTACTTC. Its translation is CASSLQVWDIQYF.

The gene calls are TRBV12-3 or TRBV12-4 and TRBJ1-5; D might be TRBD1 (5 bases). Trimming pared 3 bases from V and 4 bases from J, leaving 7 bases between. The CDR3 is 13 amino acids. The CDR3 is CASSLGPNQPQHF. CDR3 nucleotide sequence: TGTGCCAGCAGTTTGGGACCTAATCAGCCCCAGCATTTT.

The V call is TRBV5-4, the J call TRBJ2-7, with D hard to call. This CDR3 is built from 12 residues. The germline gives CDR1 SGHNT, CDR2 YYREEE (reference sequence). V was clipped by 0 bases and J by 7 bases, with 8 bases between them. The CDR3 loop reads CASSLGLGEQYF. The CDR3 DNA follows: TGTGCCAGCAGCTTGGGGCTGGGGGAGCAGTACTTC.

The V and J genes are TRBV7-9 and TRBJ2-7; 8 nucleotides line up with TRBD1. Germline CDR1 SEHNR, CDR2 FQNEAQ (reference sequence). CDR3 size: 14 residues. After removal of 7 bases from V and 0 bases from J, the junction contained 5 bases not matched to a gene. The CDR3 DNA is TGTGCCAGCACCCGACAGGGGCCCTCCTACGAGCAGTACTTC. Its translation is CASTRQGPSYEQYF. Supplemented by reference TRBV7-9 and TRBJ2-7, the full variable domain reads DTGVSQNPRHKITKRGQNVTFRCDPISEHNRLYWYRQTLGQGPEFLTYFQNEAQLEKSRLLSDRFSAERPKGSFSTLEIQRTEQGDSAMYLCASTRQGPSYEQYFGPGTRLTVT.

This chain connects TRBV6-2 or TRBV6-3 to TRBJ1-2, with D hard to call. Per germline, CDR1 MNHEY and CDR2 SVGEGT. V was cut by 6 bases and J by 1 base, with 9 bases left in between. The CDR3 is 13 amino acids. CDR3 bases: TGTGCCAGCAGGGTGGACGGTAACTATGGCTACACCTTC. This gives the protein CASRVDGNYGYTF.

This chain joins TRBV5-4 and TRBJ2-7; D is perhaps TRBD1 (6 bases). The germline CDR1 and CDR2 sequences are SGHNT and YYREEE (reference sequence). V was shortened by 4 bases and J by 2 bases, with 10 bases between the two germline ends. The CDR3 runs 13 residues. CDR3 sequence: CASSLWGPYEQYF. CDR3 DNA: TGTGCCAGCAGCCTGTGGGGGCCCTACGAGCAGTACTTC.

A few counts support this clonotype. The chain combines TRBV25-1 with TRBJ1-1; a possible D gene is TRBD1 (6 bases). V was shortened by 6 bases and J by 2 bases, with 16 bases between the two germline ends. The length of the CDR3 is 15 residues. In germline, CDR1 is MGHDK, CDR2 SYGVNS. The CDR3 reads CASSAMTGSNTEAFF. CDR3 in DNA: TGTGCCAGCAGCGCGATGACAGGAAGCAACACTGAAGCTTTCTTT. The full variable domain, its missing parts supplied by reference TRBV25-1 and TRBJ1-1, is EADIYQTPRYLVIGTGKKITLECSQTMGHDKMYWYQQDPGMELHLIHYSYGVNSTEKGDLSSESTVSRIRTEHFPLTLESARPSHTSQYLCASSAMTGSNTEAFFGQGTRLTVV.

This clonotype turned up a few times. One junction end does not reproduce the germline sequence, and a read error may be involved. The rearrangement joins TRBV24-1 to TRBJ1-5, with 8 bases aligning to TRBD1. The CDR3 loop spans 16 amino acids. In germline, CDR1 is KGHDR, CDR2 SFDVKD. CDR3 nucleotide sequence: TGTGCCACCAGTGATCAAAAATCAGGGGGCAAACAGCCCCAGCATTTT. Amino acid sequence: CATSDQKSGGKQPQHF.

V and J are TRBV3-1 and TRBJ2-2; 8 bases are a match to TRBD1. Germline lookup yields CDR1 LGHDT and CDR2 YNNKEL (reference sequence). This CDR3 spans 16 amino acids. V shed 4 bases and J 1 base; nucleotides not matched to a gene: 5. The CDR3 sequence: CASSLRTGRNTGELFF. The CDR3 DNA reads as TGTGCCAGCAGCCTAAGGACAGGGAGGAACACCGGGGAGCTGTTTTTT. The full variable domain, in which reference TRBV3-1 and TRBJ2-2 provide the parts outside the CDR3, is DTAVSQTPKYLVTQMGNDKSIKCEQNLGHDTMYWYKQDSKKFLKIMFSYNNKELIINETVPNRFSPKSPDKAHLNLHINSLELGDSAVYFCASSLRTGRNTGELFFGEGSRLTVL.

This clonotype was observed a handful of times. The chain couples TRBV2 to TRBJ2-7; D call uncertain. The V and J ends lost 4 bases and 7 bases respectively, with 14 bases between them. The V gene's germline CDR1 is SNHLY and CDR2 FYNNEI. The CDR3 is made up of 13 amino acids. The CDR3 protein is CASSVRAPLEQYF. The CDR3 nucleotides read TGTGCCAGCAGTGTCCGCGCGCCGTTGGAGCAGTACTTC.